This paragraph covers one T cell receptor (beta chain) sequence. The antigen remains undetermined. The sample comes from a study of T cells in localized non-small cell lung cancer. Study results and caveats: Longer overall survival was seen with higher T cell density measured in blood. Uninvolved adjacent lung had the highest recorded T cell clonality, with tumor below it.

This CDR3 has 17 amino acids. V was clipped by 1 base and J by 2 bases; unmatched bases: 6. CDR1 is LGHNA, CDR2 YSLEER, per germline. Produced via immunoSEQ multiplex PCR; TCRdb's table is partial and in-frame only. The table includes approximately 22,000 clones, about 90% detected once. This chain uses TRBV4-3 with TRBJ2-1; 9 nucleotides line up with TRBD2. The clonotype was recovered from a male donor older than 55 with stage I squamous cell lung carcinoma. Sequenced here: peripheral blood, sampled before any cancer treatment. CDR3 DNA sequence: TGCGCCAGCAGCCAAGCTCCAGCTAGCGGGGCCTACAATGAGCAGTTCTTC. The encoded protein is CASSQAPASGAYNEQFF.